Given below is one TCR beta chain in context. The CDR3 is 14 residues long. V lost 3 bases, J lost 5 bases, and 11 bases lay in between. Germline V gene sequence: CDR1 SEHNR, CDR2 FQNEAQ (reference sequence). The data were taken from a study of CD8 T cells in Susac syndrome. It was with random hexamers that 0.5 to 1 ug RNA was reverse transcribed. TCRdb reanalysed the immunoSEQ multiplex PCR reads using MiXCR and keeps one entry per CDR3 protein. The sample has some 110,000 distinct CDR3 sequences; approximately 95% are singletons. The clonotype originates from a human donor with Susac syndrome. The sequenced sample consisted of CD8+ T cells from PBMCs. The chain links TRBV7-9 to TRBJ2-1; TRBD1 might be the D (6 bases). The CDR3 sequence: CASSFETGNNEQFF. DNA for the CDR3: TGTGCCAGCAGCTTTGAGACAGGTAACAATGAGCAGTTCTTC.